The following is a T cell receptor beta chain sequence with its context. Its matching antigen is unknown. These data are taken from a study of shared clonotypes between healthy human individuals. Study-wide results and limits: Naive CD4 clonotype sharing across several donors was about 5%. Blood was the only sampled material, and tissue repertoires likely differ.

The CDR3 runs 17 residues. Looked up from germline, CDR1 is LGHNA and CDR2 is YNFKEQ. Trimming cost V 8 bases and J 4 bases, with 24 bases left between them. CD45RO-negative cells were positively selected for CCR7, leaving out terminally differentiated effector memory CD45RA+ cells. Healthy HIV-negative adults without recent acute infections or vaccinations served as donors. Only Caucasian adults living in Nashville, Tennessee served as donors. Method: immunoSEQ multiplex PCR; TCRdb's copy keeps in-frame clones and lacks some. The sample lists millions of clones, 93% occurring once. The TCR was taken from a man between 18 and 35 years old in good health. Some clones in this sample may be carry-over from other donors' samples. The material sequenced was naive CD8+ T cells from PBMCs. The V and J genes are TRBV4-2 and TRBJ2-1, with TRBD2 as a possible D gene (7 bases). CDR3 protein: CASGTGGTPSPYNEQFF. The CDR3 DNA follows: TGTGCCAGCGGCACCGGGGGGACACCGTCCCCTTACAATGAGCAGTTCTTC.